This T cell receptor beta chain was sequenced in a study of T cell changes during pregnancy in multiple sclerosis. The sample holds one count of this clone. The CDR3 sequence is 18 residues long. Looked up from germline, CDR1 is LNHDA and CDR2 is SQIVND (reference sequence). The trim removed 5 bases at V and 0 bases at J, leaving 12 bases unmatched. Only in-frame clones appear in the TCRdb table, and some are missing; sequencing was by immunoSEQ multiplex PCR. This sample has about 44,000 clones, with 92% found just once. The chain links TRBV19 to TRBJ1-1; 10 bases line up with TRBD1. This receptor was identified in a female donor with multiple sclerosis, enrolled in a pregnancy study. The sample here was CD4+ T cells from peripheral blood mononuclear cells, taken in the third trimester of pregnancy. The CDR3 coding sequence is TGTGCCAGTAGTCCCAGGGACAGGGGACGGGGGTTGAACACTGAAGCTTTCTTT. This encodes CASSPRDRGRGLNTEAFF.